Listed below are T cell receptor beta chains from one sample, sequenced in a study of blood T cell repertoires in COVID-19. The repertoire was sequenced with immunoSEQ multiplex PCR; TCRdb's copy has only in-frame clones and lacks some. The repertoire includes 250,000 or so clones, 75% to 95% of them detected once, and roughly 2.9% sits in the top ten. Sequences were obtained from PBMCs or T cells enriched from blood (not recorded which). These receptors were obtained from a man in his forties who had been exposed to COVID-19. Each CDR3 is given with its conserved first and last residue. Not every row has a clone size; where given, it reads once, few, many or a size class.

abundance: NA; j_gene: TRBJ1-5; v_gene: TRBV28; CDR3aa: CASRPSFRGNQPQHF
abundance: NA; j_gene: TRBJ2-5; v_gene: TRBV12-3/TRBV12-4; CDR3aa: CASRTGGGETQYF
abundance: NA; j_gene: TRBJ2-2; v_gene: TRBV5-1; CDR3aa: CASSLAPGGRDTGELFF
abundance: NA; j_gene: TRBJ2-1; v_gene: TRBV5-4; CDR3aa: CASAVDNEQFF
abundance: NA; j_gene: TRBJ2-5; v_gene: TRBV4-2; CDR3aa: CASSQDGRLGETQYF
abundance: NA; j_gene: TRBJ2-5; v_gene: TRBV14; CDR3aa: CASSQVVGIGETQYF
abundance: NA; j_gene: TRBJ2-7; v_gene: TRBV12-3/TRBV12-4; CDR3aa: CASRPVGSYEQYF
abundance: NA; j_gene: TRBJ2-6; v_gene: TRBV10-2; CDR3aa: CASRAGTGFGANVLTF
abundance: NA; j_gene: TRBJ2-1; v_gene: TRBV7-3; CDR3aa: CASSSGLAGLNEQFF
abundance: NA; j_gene: TRBJ2-1; v_gene: TRBV28; CDR3aa: CASGLAGGLQNEQFF
abundance: NA; j_gene: TRBJ2-2; v_gene: TRBV12-2; CDR3aa: CASPDIGTGGIPNTGELFF
abundance: NA; j_gene: TRBJ2-7; v_gene: TRBV28; CDR3aa: CASTKRGGISYEQYF
abundance: NA; j_gene: TRBJ1-2; v_gene: TRBV30; CDR3aa: CAWSVPGTPRDYGYTF
abundance: NA; j_gene: TRBJ1-3; v_gene: TRBV19; CDR3aa: CASNRGSGNTIYF
abundance: NA; j_gene: TRBJ1-5; v_gene: TRBV4-1; CDR3aa: CASSQTPGLGNQPQHF
abundance: once; j_gene: TRBJ2-7; v_gene: TRBV2; CDR3aa: CASLQTSGEYEQYF
abundance: once; j_gene: TRBJ2-7; v_gene: TRBV30; CDR3aa: CAWSGGTVVYEQYF
abundance: NA; j_gene: TRBJ2-2; v_gene: TRBV5-4; CDR3aa: CASSLVPSLNTGELFF
abundance: NA; j_gene: TRBJ2-1; v_gene: TRBV4-3; CDR3aa: CASSPLAESSYNEQFF
abundance: NA; j_gene: TRBJ2-5; v_gene: TRBV6-5; CDR3aa: CASRATGQETQYF
abundance: NA; j_gene: TRBJ2-3; v_gene: TRBV20-1; CDR3aa: CSASLRSTDTQYF
abundance: NA; j_gene: TRBJ1-2; v_gene: TRBV30; CDR3aa: CAWSTPGGYTF
abundance: NA; j_gene: TRBJ2-7; v_gene: TRBV7-2; CDR3aa: CASSTWDRGAPYEQYF
abundance: NA; j_gene: TRBJ2-1; v_gene: TRBV27; CDR3aa: CASSLYGSPYNEQFF
abundance: NA; j_gene: TRBJ1-2; v_gene: TRBV15; CDR3aa: CATSMSRNYGYTF
abundance: NA; j_gene: TRBJ1-2; v_gene: TRBV6-5; CDR3aa: CASSYQTGGVDYGYTF
abundance: NA; j_gene: TRBJ2-2; v_gene: TRBV7-7; CDR3aa: CATKPVGGTHLNTGELFF